This T cell receptor beta chain was documented in a study of metastatic and nonmetastatic thyroid tumors. Authors' data handling: Building a distant-metastasis classifier for papillary thyroid cancer drew on CDR3 differences across clinicopathological groups. Using MiXCR, TCRdb reanalyzed the PCR reads. The V and J calls follow TCRdb's processing rather than the paper's. The table lists fewer than 25,000 clones, roughly 27% of them singletons. This clone appeared a single time. The V gene lost 1 base and the J gene lost 4 bases, with 8 bases spanning the gap. Germline V gives CDR1 DFQATT, CDR2 SNEGSKA (reference sequence). The CDR3 runs 14 residues. Thyroid surgery was performed in patients who had received no treatment beforehand.

The receptor was isolated from a male donor with papillary thyroid cancer or a benign thyroid nodule (not recorded which). Some clones in this sample may be carry-over from other donors' samples. V is TRBV20-1 and J is TRBJ1-6; no clear D gene. Material: blood. The DNA of the CDR3 is TGCAGTGCTAGAGTAGGAGTTTATAATTCACCCCTCCACTTT. This gives the protein CSARVGVYNSPLHF.